This T cell receptor (beta chain) was captured in a study of a mutant IDH1 vaccine in newly diagnosed glioma. About the research overall: Treated patients comprised around 62% males and 37.5% females, mean age around 40 years. The week-35 safety follow-up was V12, and the week-47 study end was V13. Notes on the study in general: The occurrence of vaccine-induced immune responses was seen in around 94% of patients.

This clone was seen more than once but under ten times. Antigen: not known. The CDR3 is 14 amino acids. CDR1 is LNHDA, CDR2 SQIVND, per germline (reference sequence). V lost 7 bases to trimming and J lost 5 bases, with 17 bases between them. The table came from immunoSEQ multiplex PCR; TCRdb's copy has only in-frame clones and leaves some out. The sample includes around 32,000 clones, under 85% seen only once; the top ten take approximately 8.5%. The time point denotes: week 35, safety follow-up. Each vaccine dose was 300 ug of mutant IDH1 20-mer peptide, with topical imiquimod. The donor cohort comprised cases of new WHO grade 3 or 4 IDH1-mutant, ATRX-lost astrocytoma.

The chain has TRBV19 and TRBJ1-1; no reliable D call. The sequence derives from a woman in her twenties or thirties with glioma. Some clones in this sample may be carry-over from other donors' samples. The sample here was PBMCs, taken from a glioma patient whose treatment included an IDH1 peptide vaccine. The CDR3 DNA follows: TGTGCCAGTATCGATCCGGGCCTGGGGACTGAAGCTTTCTTT. Its protein is CASIDPGLGTEAFF. Looking up the rest from reference TRBV19 and TRBJ1-1 gives the full variable domain: DGGITQSPKYLFRKEGQNVTLSCEQNLNHDAMYWYRQDPGQGLRLIYYSQIVNDFQKGDIAEGYSVSREKKESFPLTVTSAQKNPTAFYLCASIDPGLGTEAFFGQGTRLTVV.